The 15 T cell receptor beta chains below come from one sample, sequenced in a study of blood T cells in healthy people across ages. A J-beta primer mix and a sample-barcoded 5' primer were used in a second PCR of roughly 6 to 11 cycles. TCRdb recomputed calls from the 5' RACE reads with MiXCR, one row per CDR3 protein. Of around 990,000 distinct CDR3 sequences detected, roughly two fifths appear once; the ten largest clones hold 10% to 15%. Sequencing used blood. These receptors originate from a man aged 18 to 30 in good health.

The chain recombines TRBV20-1 with TRBJ1-2; D is uncertain. Germline CDR1 reads DFQATT; CDR2 reads SNEGSKA (reference sequence). The CDR3 covers 13 residues. Trimming took off 0 bases at V and 4 bases at J, with 9 bases between the two ends. This chain's CDR3 is CSARDVLPYGYTF. CDR3 DNA: TGCAGTGCTAGAGATGTACTGCCCTATGGCTACACCTTC.

As for this clonotype: Since a much larger clone is just one base distant, this may be a read error. This chain connects TRBV20-1 to TRBJ2-2; D not resolved. Germline CDR1 and CDR2: DFQATT and SNEGSKA (reference sequence). CDR3 length: 13 amino acids. V was trimmed by 0 bases and J by 0 bases, leaving 2 bases between them. The CDR3 nucleotides read TGCAGTGCTAGAGAGCCGAACACCGGGGAGCTGTTTTTT. Translating it yields CSAREPNTGELFF.

This chain links TRBV20-1 with TRBJ1-5; D gene ambiguous. Looked up from germline, CDR1 is DFQATT and CDR2 is SNEGSKA (reference sequence). V was clipped by 4 bases and J by 5 bases, with 12 bases between them. This CDR3 spans 13 amino acids. The CDR3 loop reads CSAKFSRDQPQHF. The CDR3 region has the DNA TGCAGTGCTAAATTCTCCAGAGATCAGCCCCAGCATTTT.

This clonotype was picked up a small number of times. CDR3 in amino acids: CSVEDRQEANYGYTF. In DNA form, the CDR3 reads TGCAGCGTTGAGGACAGACAAGAAGCTAACTATGGCTACACCTTC. The J gene is TRBJ1-2, the V gene TRBV29-1, with TRBD1 as a possible D gene (6 bases). V lost 3 bases and J lost 0, with 14 bases in between. The germline CDR1 and CDR2 sequences are SQVTM and ANQGSEA. The CDR3 totals 15 residues.

Ten or more counts support this clonotype. This chain connects TRBV4-1 to TRBJ2-3; 8 positions match TRBD1. CDR1 and CDR2 from the germline V gene are MGHRA and YSYEKL. After removal of 1 base from V and 3 bases from J, the junction contained 6 bases not matched to a gene. This CDR3 contains 16 residues. DNA for the CDR3: TGCGCCAGCAGCCAAGCAGGGGGCGTCAGGACAGATACGCAGTATTTT. Translation: CASSQAGGVRTDTQYF.

A note on this clonotype: The junction does not match germline at one end; this may be a read error. The chain uses TRBV5-1 and TRBJ2-7, with D perhaps matching TRBD1 (7 bases). The DNA end favors TRBJ2-5, so the J call may be wrong. The CDR3 length is 14 residues. CDR1 and CDR2 from the germline V gene are SGHRS and YFSETQ. CDR3 in amino acids: CASSSTSGGETQYF. CDR3 coding DNA: TGTGCCAGCAGTTCCACCTCAGGGGGGGAGACCCAGTACTTC.

The chain recombines TRBV5-1 with TRBJ1-5; no reliable D call. The CDR3 totals 15 residues. Germline CDR1 reads SGHRS; CDR2 reads YFSETQ. Trimming left V 1 base short and J 0 bases short, with 8 bases between. CDR3 sequence: CASSLSYNSNQPQHF. For the CDR3, the DNA is TGCGCCAGCAGCTTGTCGTATAATAGCAATCAGCCCCAGCATTTT.

This clonotype occurred a few times. V is TRBV6-6 and J is TRBJ2-2; 7 nucleotides match TRBD2. The germline gives CDR1 MNHNY, CDR2 SVGAGI (reference sequence). The J segment lost 0 bases and the V segment lost 0 bases, leaving 1 base of the junction unmatched. This CDR3 spans 16 amino acids. The CDR3 nucleotides are TGTGCCAGCAGTTACTCAGCGGGAACGAACACCGGGGAGCTGTTTTTT. It is translated as CASSYSAGTNTGELFF.

This clonotype was counted at least ten times. The chain couples TRBV6-2 or TRBV6-3 to TRBJ2-3; D gene unclear. V lost 5 bases, J lost 5 bases, and 17 bases lay in between. The CDR3 extends over 15 amino acids. The germline gives CDR1 MNHEY, CDR2 SVGEGT. The CDR3 coding sequence is TGTGCCAGCAGTCCCCTAGGAGTGTTTGGAGATACGCAGTATTTT. It specifies CASSPLGVFGDTQYF.

This CDR3 reads CSAIPPTVMNTEAFF. Here the CDR3 DNA reads TGCAGTGCTATTCCCCCTACAGTCATGAACACTGAAGCTTTCTTT. The V gene is TRBV20-1, the J gene TRBJ1-1; no definite D call. CDR1 is DFQATT and CDR2 is SNEGSKA in the germline V gene (reference sequence). CDR3 size: 15 residues. The ends were cut back, 4 bases at V and 0 bases at J, with 15 bases in the middle.

A few counts support this clonotype. V and J are TRBV9 and TRBJ2-5; D not resolved. This CDR3 has 15 residues. Trimming took 4 bases from V and 5 from J, leaving 18 bases between them. Per germline, CDR1 SGDLS and CDR2 YYNGEE. The CDR3 DNA sequence: TGTGCCAGCAGCTTAAAGACCAGGTTTGGGGAGACCCAGTACTTC. This translates into CASSLKTRFGETQYF.

J is TRBJ2-5 and V is TRBV20-1; tentative D call: TRBD2 (6 bases). Germline CDR1 is DFQATT and CDR2 is SNEGSKA (reference sequence). The CDR3 covers 13 residues. The V and J ends lost 2 bases and 5 bases respectively, with 12 bases between them. The chain's CDR3 is CSARLALAETQYF. CDR3 coding DNA: TGCAGTGCTAGACTAGCGTTAGCGGAGACCCAGTACTTC.

There are a few counts of this clonotype. The chain employs TRBV7-8 and TRBJ2-1; 7 bases agree with TRBD1. Germline loops: CDR1 SGHVS, CDR2 FQNEAQ. The CDR3 runs 18 residues. V was pared by 3 bases and J by 0 bases, with 11 bases of the junction left unmatched. CDR3 residues: CASSFTFGTASSYNEQFF. For the CDR3, the DNA is TGTGCCAGCAGCTTTACATTCGGGACAGCTTCCTCCTACAATGAGCAGTTCTTC.

With respect to this clonotype: A junction end diverges from the germline sequence, so it may reflect a read error. The V call is TRBV6-5, the J call TRBJ1-5; D is unresolved. This CDR3 has 11 residues. Germline V gene sequence: CDR1 MNHEY, CDR2 SVGAGI. CDR3 coding DNA: TGTGCCAGCGGGAGCAATCAGTCCCAGCATTTT. This sequence encodes CASGSNQSQHF.

The chain links TRBV12-3 or TRBV12-4 to TRBJ2-5; weak D call: TRBD2 (5 bases). The CDR3 has 16 amino acids. The germline V and J ends were trimmed by 3 bases and 11 bases, with 25 bases remaining between them. The CDR3 region is CASSFLITGEYNEQYF. Here the CDR3 DNA reads TGTGCCAGCAGTTTCCTTATTACCGGGGAATACAATGAGCAGTACTTC.